This TCR beta chain is drawn from a study of vaccination effects on CD4 cells after COVID-19. Study findings and constraints: Clones from infection and from vaccination both contracted markedly late after vaccination. Convalescent patients were scarce in the study, and it lacked early post-infection timepoints.

Sequenced by immunoSEQ multiplex PCR; TCRdb stores in-frame clones only, minus some. In the table there are around 25,000 clones, around 79% of which are singletons. V dropped 3 bases and J dropped 7 bases, with 4 bases sitting between them. The CDR3 runs 10 residues. The germline CDR1 and CDR2 sequences are GTSNPN and SVGIG (reference sequence). Viral peptide pools were used in the ViraFEST assay to expand antigen-specific CD4+ T cells, and sequencing came afterward. Scientists isolated CD4+ T cells after a roughly ten-day culture period ended. Participants received two doses of either the BNT162b2 or mRNA-1273 vaccine. A word on this clone: Its antigen remains unidentified.

The material was CD4+ T cells from PBMCs cultured with SARS-CoV-2 spike peptides, obtained after COVID-19 vaccination. The TCR comes from a human donor who received a COVID-19 vaccine. Some clones in this sample may be carry-over from other donors' samples. This sequence joins TRBV30 and TRBJ1-5; no clear D. The CDR3 DNA sequence: TGTGCCTGGAGGAACCAGCCCCAGCATTTT. Translation gives CAWRNQPQHF. The variable domain in full, completed from reference TRBV30 and TRBJ1-5, reads SQTIHQWPATLVQPVGSPLSLECTVEGTSNPNLYWYRQAAGRGLQLLFYSVGIGQISSEVPQNLSASRPQDRQFILSSKKLLLSDSGFYLCAWRNQPQHFGDGTRLSIL.